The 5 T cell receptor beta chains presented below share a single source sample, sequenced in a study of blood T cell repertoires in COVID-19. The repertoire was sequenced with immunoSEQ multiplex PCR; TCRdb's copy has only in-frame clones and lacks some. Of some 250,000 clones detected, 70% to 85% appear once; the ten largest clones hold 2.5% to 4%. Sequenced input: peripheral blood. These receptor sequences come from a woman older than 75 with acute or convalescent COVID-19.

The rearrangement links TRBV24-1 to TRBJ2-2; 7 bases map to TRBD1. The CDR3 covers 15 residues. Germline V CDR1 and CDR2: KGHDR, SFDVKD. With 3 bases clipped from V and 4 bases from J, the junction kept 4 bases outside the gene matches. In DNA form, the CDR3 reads TGTGCCACCAGTGATCCCAGACAGGGCACCGGGGAGCTGTTTTTT. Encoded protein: CATSDPRQGTGELFF.

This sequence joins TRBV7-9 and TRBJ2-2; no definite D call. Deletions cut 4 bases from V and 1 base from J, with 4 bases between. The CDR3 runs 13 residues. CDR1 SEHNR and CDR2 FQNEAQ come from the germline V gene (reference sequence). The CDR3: CASSYRNTGELFF. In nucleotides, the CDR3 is TGTGCCAGCAGCTACAGGAACACCGGGGAGCTGTTTTTT.

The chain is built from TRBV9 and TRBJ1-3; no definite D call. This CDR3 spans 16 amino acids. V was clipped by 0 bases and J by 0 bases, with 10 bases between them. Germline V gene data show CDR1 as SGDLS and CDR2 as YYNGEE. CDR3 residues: CASSVGANPSGNTIYF. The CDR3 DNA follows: TGTGCCAGCAGCGTAGGGGCGAACCCCTCTGGAAACACCATATATTTT.

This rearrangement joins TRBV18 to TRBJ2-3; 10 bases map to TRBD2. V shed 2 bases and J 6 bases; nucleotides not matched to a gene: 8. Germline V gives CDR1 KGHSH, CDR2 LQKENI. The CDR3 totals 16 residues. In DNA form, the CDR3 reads TGTGCCAGCTCACCAGGCTCTAGCGGGAGTATCGATACGCAGTATTTT. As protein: CASSPGSSGSIDTQYF.

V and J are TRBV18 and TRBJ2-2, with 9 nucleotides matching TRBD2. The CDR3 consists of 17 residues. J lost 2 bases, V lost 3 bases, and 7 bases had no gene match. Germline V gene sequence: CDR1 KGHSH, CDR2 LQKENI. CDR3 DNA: TGTGCCAGCTCACCCCGAGAGCGGGGGGTAAACACCGGGGAGCTGTTTTTT. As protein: CASSPRERGVNTGELFF.